What follows is one T cell receptor (beta chain) and its context. What antigen it recognizes has not been identified. No clone much larger than this one lies a single base away; base qualities are absent. The treatment or condition label of this sample denotes: live attenuated yellow fever vaccine strain. Two biological replicates of bulk PBMCs were collected at each blood-draw timepoint. PBMCs were isolated from peripheral blood using a standard Ficoll-Paque protocol. TriZol was used to extract RNA from bulk PBMCs, CD4 and CD8 fractions, and dextramer-positive and dextramer-negative fractions. TCR cDNA was synthesized by 5'RACE template switching, through which a universal primer site and unique molecular identifiers were introduced. Priming of cDNA synthesis was performed from both the TCR alpha and TCR beta constant segments. Library amplification involved two PCR steps, and the second step added sample barcodes and sequencing adapters. Sequencing of libraries was done on Illumina HiSeq 2500 (2x100 bp) or NovaSeq (2x150 bp). The published analysis was carried out like this. MIGEC was used to demultiplex reads and collapse the reads into UMI consensus sequences, and MiXCR was used for V(D)J alignment. Clonotypes responding to the vaccine were identified with edgeR on replicate PBMC samples, with the criteria of FDR below 0.01 and a log2 fold change above 5 up to day 15. Bulk clonotypes were assigned CD4 or CD8 identity according to which sequenced CD4 or CD8 repertoire held them at higher abundance. The raw public reads went through TCRdb reprocessing: fastp at Q25, MiXCR clone calling, in-frame beta chains kept. CDR3 protein duplicates are merged, each entry listing the most common genes and DNA. The V and J calls come from TCRdb's annotation, not from the publication. In all, the sample holds more than 450,000 distinct CDR3 sequences, and about a fifth of those were seen once. The ten biggest clones cover around 17% of the sample.

The CDR3 covers 16 residues, taking in both the cysteine and the phenylalanine. Only the CDR3 portion is preserved as DNA: 48 bases, with reading frame beginning at the first base. The junction carries 16 bases between V and J, which are trimmed by 3 bases and 1 base respectively. The germline V gene supplies CDR1 SGHDT and CDR2 YYEEEE. This specimen comes from a study of T cells after yellow fever vaccination (dated by TCRdb to between 2018 and 2021). About the investigation overall: Libraries from fractions with low cell numbers were prepared with the SMART-Seq v4 Ultra Low Input RNA kit. The cohort comprised two healthy male donors, one aged 18 to 29 and one aged 30 to 40 years. To track T-cell clones before and after primary and booster YFV17D yellow fever vaccination, bulk TCR alpha and beta repertoires were sequenced longitudinally. Blood was collected at multiple timepoints before and after primary and secondary immunization, and bulk PBMC replicates and cell subsets were isolated. Study-wide conclusions, independent of this receptor: The secondary T-cell response was weaker than the primary response but faster, peaking on day 5 instead of day 15. A small fraction of clonotypes appeared in both the CD4 and CD8 compartments, likely as a result of convergent recombination. Because only two donors were included in the study, the extent to which the findings can be generalized is limited. Computational filtering was required because FACS-sorted repertoires could contain abundant contaminating clonotypes from the bulk population. Most clones expanded after primary vaccination (roughly 96% of CD4 and 88% of CD8) were re-detected after the booster, suggesting that broad memory maintenance occurred.

This clonotype was sampled from a man younger than 35 who received the YFV17D yellow fever vaccine. In this chain, TRBV5-6 is recombined with TRBJ1-1; a tentative D match to TRBD1 spans 6 bases. The sample here was PBMCs, taken about 21 days after the first yellow fever vaccination. The sequenced DNA: TGTGCCAGCAGCTCAAAGCGGGGGCTGGCGAACACTGAAGCTTTCTTT. This yields the protein CASSSKRGLANTEAFF.